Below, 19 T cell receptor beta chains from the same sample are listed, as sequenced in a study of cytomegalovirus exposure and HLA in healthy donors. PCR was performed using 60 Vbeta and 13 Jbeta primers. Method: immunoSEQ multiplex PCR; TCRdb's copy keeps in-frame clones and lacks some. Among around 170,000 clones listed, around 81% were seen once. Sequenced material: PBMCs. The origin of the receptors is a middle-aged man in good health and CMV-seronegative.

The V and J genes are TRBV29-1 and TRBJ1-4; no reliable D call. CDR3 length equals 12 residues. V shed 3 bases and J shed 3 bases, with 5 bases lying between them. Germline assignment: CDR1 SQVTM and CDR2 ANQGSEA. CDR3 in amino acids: CSVDGANEKLFF. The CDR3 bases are TGCAGCGTTGACGGAGCTAATGAAAAACTGTTTTTT.

DNA of the CDR3: TGTGCCAGCAGCCGGTTGGTGGGACAGGGTTCCTACAATGAGCAGTTCTTC. Residues: CASSRLVGQGSYNEQFF. The chain recombines TRBV5-4 with TRBJ2-1; 9 bases are shared with TRBD1. CDR3 length: 17 amino acids. The J segment lost 1 base and the V segment lost 4 bases, leaving 9 bases of the junction unmatched. The V gene's germline CDR1 is SGHNT and CDR2 YYREEE (reference sequence).

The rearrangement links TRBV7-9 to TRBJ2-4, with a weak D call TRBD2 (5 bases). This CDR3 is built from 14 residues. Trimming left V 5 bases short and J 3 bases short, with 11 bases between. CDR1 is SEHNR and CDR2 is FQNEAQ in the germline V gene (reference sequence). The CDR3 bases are TGTGCCAGCAGCCGAGGGATGGACAAAAACATTCAGTACTTC. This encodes CASSRGMDKNIQYF.

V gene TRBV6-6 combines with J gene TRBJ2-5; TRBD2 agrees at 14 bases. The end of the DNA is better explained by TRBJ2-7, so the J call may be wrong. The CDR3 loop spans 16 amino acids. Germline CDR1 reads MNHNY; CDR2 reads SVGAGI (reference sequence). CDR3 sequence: CASSYSGLAGVYEQYF. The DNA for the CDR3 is TGTGCCAGCAGTTACTCGGGACTAGCGGGAGTGTACGAGCAGTACTTC.

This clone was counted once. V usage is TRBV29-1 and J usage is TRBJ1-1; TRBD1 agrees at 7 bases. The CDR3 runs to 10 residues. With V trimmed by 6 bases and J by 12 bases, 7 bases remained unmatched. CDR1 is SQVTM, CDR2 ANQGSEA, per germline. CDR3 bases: TGCAGCGTACGACAGGGCGGAACTTTCTTT. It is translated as CSVRQGGTFF.

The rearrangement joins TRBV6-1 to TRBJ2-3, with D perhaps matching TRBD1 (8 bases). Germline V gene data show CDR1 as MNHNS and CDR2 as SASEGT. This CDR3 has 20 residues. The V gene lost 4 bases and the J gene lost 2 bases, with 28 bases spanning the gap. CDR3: CASSATGVGGRATTTDTQYF. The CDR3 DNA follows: TGTGCCAGCAGTGCGACAGGGGTAGGGGGGAGGGCCACTACCACAGATACGCAGTATTTT.

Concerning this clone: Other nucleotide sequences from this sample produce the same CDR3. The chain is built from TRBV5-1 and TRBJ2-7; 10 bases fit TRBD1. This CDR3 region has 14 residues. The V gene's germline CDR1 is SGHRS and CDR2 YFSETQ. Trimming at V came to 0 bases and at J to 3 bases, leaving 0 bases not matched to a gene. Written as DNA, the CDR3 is TGCGCCAGCAGCTTGGGGACAGGGGGCTACGAGCAGTACTTC. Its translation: CASSLGTGGYEQYF.

The CDR3 DNA reads as TGTGCCAGCTCACCGCCAGGGGCTAACTATGGCTACACCTTC. Translation gives CASSPPGANYGYTF. The rearrangement links TRBV18 to TRBJ1-2; tentatively, D is TRBD1 (6 bases). The CDR3 consists of 14 residues. Germline V gives CDR1 KGHSH, CDR2 LQKENI. Trimming took 3 bases from V and 0 from J, leaving 8 bases between them.

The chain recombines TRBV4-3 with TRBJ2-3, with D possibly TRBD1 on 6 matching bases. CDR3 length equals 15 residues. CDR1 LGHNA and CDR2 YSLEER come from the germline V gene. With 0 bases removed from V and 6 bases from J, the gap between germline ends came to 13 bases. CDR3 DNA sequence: TGCGCCAGCAGCCAAGATATCAGGGGATACGATACGCAGTATTTT. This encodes CASSQDIRGYDTQYF.

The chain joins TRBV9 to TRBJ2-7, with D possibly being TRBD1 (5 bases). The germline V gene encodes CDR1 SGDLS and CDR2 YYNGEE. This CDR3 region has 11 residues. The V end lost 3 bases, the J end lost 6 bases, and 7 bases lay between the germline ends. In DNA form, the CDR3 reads TGTGCCAGCAGCGAGGGGCTCGAGCAGTACTTC. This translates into CASSEGLEQYF.

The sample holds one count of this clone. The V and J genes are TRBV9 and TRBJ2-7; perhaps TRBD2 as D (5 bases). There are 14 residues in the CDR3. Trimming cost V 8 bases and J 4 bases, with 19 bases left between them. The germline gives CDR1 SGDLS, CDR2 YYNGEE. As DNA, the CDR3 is TGTGCCAGGGAACGGGGAGAGATATCATACGAGCAGTACTTC. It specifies CARERGEISYEQYF.

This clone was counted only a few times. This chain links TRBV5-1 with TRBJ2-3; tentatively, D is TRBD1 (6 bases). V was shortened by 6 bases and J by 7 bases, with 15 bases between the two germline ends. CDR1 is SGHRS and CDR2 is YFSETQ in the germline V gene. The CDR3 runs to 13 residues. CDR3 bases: TGCGCCAGCAACCAACAGGGAGCGAATACGCAGTATTTT. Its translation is CASNQQGANTQYF.

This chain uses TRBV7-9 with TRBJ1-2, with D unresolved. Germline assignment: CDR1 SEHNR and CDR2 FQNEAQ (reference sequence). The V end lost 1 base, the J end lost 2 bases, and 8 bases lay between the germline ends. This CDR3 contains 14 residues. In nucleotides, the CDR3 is TGTGCCAGCAGCTTAGACTTTCCGAACTATGGCTACACCTTC. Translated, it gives CASSLDFPNYGYTF.

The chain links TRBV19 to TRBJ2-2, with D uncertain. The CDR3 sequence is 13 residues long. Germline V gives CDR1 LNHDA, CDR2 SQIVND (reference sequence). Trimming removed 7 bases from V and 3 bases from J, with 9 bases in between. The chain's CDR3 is CASISSDTGELFF. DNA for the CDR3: TGTGCCAGTATCTCGTCCGACACCGGGGAGCTGTTTTTT.

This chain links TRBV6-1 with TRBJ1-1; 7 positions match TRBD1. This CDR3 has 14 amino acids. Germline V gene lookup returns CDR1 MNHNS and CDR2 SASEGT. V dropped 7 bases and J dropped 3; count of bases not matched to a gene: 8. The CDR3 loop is CASTLRQGYTEAFF. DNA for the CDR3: TGTGCCAGCACCCTTAGACAGGGTTACACTGAAGCTTTCTTT.

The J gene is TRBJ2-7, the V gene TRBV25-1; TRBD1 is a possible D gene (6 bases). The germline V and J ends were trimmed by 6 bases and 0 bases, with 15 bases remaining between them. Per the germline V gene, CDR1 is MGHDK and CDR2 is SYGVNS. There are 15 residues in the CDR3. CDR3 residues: CASSRTRGSSYEQYF. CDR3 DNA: TGTGCCAGCAGCCGTACTAGGGGGAGCTCCTACGAGCAGTACTTC.

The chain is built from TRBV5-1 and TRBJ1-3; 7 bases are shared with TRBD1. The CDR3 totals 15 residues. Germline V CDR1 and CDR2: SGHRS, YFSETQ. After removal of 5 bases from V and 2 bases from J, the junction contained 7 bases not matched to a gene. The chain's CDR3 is CASSEQGQTGNTIYF. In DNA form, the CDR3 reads TGCGCCAGCAGTGAACAGGGACAGACTGGAAACACCATATATTTT.

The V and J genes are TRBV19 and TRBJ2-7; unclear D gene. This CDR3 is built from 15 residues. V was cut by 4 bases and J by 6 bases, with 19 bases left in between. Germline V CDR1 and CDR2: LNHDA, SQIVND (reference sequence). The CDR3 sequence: CASSRHGRMLPEQYF. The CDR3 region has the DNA TGTGCCAGTAGTAGACACGGCAGGATGCTACCCGAGCAGTACTTC.

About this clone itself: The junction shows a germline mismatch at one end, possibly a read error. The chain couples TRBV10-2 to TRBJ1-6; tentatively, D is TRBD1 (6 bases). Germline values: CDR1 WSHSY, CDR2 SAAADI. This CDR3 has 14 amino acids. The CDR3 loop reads CASSESDRNSPLHF. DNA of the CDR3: TGCGCCAGCAGTGAGTCGGACAGAAATTCACCTCTCCACTTT.